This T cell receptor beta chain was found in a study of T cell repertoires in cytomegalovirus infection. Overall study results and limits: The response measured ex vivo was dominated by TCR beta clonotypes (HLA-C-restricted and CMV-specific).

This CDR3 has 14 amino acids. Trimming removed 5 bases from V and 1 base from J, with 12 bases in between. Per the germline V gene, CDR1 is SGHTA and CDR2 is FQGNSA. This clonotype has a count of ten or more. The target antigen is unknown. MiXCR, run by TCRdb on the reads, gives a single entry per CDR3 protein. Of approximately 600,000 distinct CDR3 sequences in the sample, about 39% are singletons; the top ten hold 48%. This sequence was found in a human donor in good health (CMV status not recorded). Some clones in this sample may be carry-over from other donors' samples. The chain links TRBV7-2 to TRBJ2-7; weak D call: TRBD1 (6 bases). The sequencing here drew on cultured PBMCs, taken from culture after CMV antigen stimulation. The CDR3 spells CASSADRISYEQYF. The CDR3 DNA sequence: TGTGCCAGCAGCGCAGACAGGATTTCCTACGAGCAGTACTTC.